Below are 19 T cell receptor beta chains sequenced from a single sample in a study of human T cells and chemical hapten exposure. Time point of the sample: patch test 3, about 24 weeks after DPC sensitization. The treatment is: therapeutic diphenylcyclopropenone sensitization with weekly scalp DPC. Unfractionated whole blood yielded total RNA. TCRdb re-analysed the RACE reads in MiXCR, keeping a single row per CDR3 protein. The repertoire includes about 39,000 distinct CDR3 sequences, about 13% of them detected once, and 2% to 2.5% sits in the top ten. Sequencing used whole blood, obtained in connection with sensitization to the hapten diphenylcyclopropenone (DPC). The receptors stem from a middle-aged woman with alopecia areata. Some clones in this sample may be carry-over from other donors' samples.

This clonotype was picked up a small number of times. This chain uses TRBV20-1 with TRBJ2-1, with TRBD2 matching over 9 bases. The CDR3 is made up of 13 amino acids. Germline V gene sequence: CDR1 DFQATT, CDR2 SNEGSKA (reference sequence). DNA for the CDR3: TGCAGCGCCCCGGGACTAGCCGACAATGAGCAGTTCTTC. Translated, it gives CSAPGLADNEQFF.

V and J are TRBV11-2 and TRBJ1-3, with D unclear. Trimming removed 5 bases at V and 4 bases at J, with 18 bases between. CDR3 length equals 16 residues. Germline CDR1 is SGHAT and CDR2 is FQNNGV. DNA of the CDR3: TGTGCCAGCAGCCTAAATTCAGGATCGGCGGGAAACACCATATATTTT. It translates to CASSLNSGSAGNTIYF.

The sample holds many counts of this clonotype. The chain links TRBV18 to TRBJ1-1; no reliable D call. From germline, CDR1 is KGHSH and CDR2 LQKENI. The CDR3 loop spans 13 amino acids. Trimming took 5 bases from V and 0 from J, leaving 7 bases between them. The CDR3 protein is CASSSSVNTEAFF. The CDR3 DNA sequence: TGTGCCAGCTCATCATCGGTGAACACTGAAGCTTTCTTT.

In this sample, this clonotype turned up many times. The V and J genes are TRBV3-1 and TRBJ2-7; 7 positions agree with TRBD1. The V and J ends lost 6 bases and 0 bases, in that order; junction bases with no gene match: 5. Germline V gene sequence: CDR1 LGHDT, CDR2 YNNKEL (reference sequence). The CDR3 length is 14 residues. The CDR3 bases are TGTGCCAGCAGGGACCGGGACAGCTCCTACGAGCAGTACTTC. Residues: CASRDRDSSYEQYF.

This clonotype appeared many times. The chain joins TRBV7-9 to TRBJ2-1; 15 nucleotides match TRBD2. The CDR3 length is 17 residues. Germline CDR1 and CDR2: SEHNR and FQNEAQ (reference sequence). Trimming cost V 6 bases and J 8 bases; bases outside gene matches: 11. CDR3 DNA: TGTGCCAGCAGGACTCAAGGACTAGCGGGAGGGAGGCATGAGCAGTTCTTC. Translating gives CASRTQGLAGGRHEQFF.

This clonotype has ten or more counts. J is TRBJ2-3 and V is TRBV30, with 7 bases lining up with TRBD1. The germline V gene has CDR1 GTSNPN and CDR2 SVGIG (reference sequence). With 2 bases clipped from V and 2 bases from J, the junction kept 4 bases outside the gene matches. The CDR3 is 14 amino acids. This CDR3 is CAWSWDRITDTQYF. CDR3 in DNA: TGTGCCTGGAGTTGGGACAGAATCACAGATACGCAGTATTTT.

The rearrangement uses TRBV12-3 or TRBV12-4 and TRBJ2-3; TRBD2 matches at 8 bases. The junction had 9 bases not matched to a gene; V was cut back by 5 bases and J by 5 bases. The CDR3 loop spans 15 amino acids. The CDR3 spells CASSPTGTRGDTQYF. The CDR3 nucleotides read TGTGCCAGCAGTCCGACCGGGACTAGGGGAGATACGCAGTATTTT.

The sample holds many counts of this clonotype. The chain couples TRBV29-1 to TRBJ1-5; 7 bases map to TRBD1. CDR1 and CDR2 (germline): SQVTM, ANQGSEA. The CDR3 covers 12 residues. V shed 6 bases and J 8 bases; nucleotides not matched to a gene: 7. CDR3 bases: TGCAGCGTGGGAGACAGGGACGAGCCCCAGCATTTT. Protein sequence: CSVGDRDEPQHF.

The table lists this clonotype with many counts. The chain is built from TRBV3-1 and TRBJ1-3; D is unclear. The germline V and J ends were trimmed by 1 base and 2 bases, with 9 bases remaining between them. Germline V gene sequence: CDR1 LGHDT, CDR2 YNNKEL (reference sequence). The length of the CDR3 is 15 residues. The CDR3 protein is CASSQVIGAGNTIYF. In DNA form, the CDR3 reads TGTGCCAGCAGCCAAGTGATCGGGGCTGGAAACACCATATATTTT.

The chain recombines TRBV9 with TRBJ2-3; D possibly corresponds to TRBD2 (7 bases). Germline CDR1 reads SGDLS; CDR2 reads YYNGEE. V lost 0 bases, J lost 4 bases, and 9 bases lay in between. The CDR3 totals 14 residues. The CDR3 protein is CASSVAGGSDTQYF. Here the CDR3 DNA reads TGTGCCAGCAGCGTAGCGGGGGGCTCAGATACGCAGTATTTT.

This clonotype has a handful of counts. J is TRBJ2-3 and V is TRBV28, with D tentatively TRBD2 (5 bases). The germline V gene has CDR1 MDHEN and CDR2 SYDVKM. The V end was cut by 5 bases, the J end by 6 bases, with 18 bases between. CDR3 size: 15 residues. DNA for the CDR3: TGTGCCAGCAGTCTCGGCGGGCCTACGTCGGATACGCAGTATTTT. Protein product: CASSLGGPTSDTQYF.

This rearrangement joins TRBV5-6 to TRBJ2-4; D is possibly TRBD2 (5 bases). Trimming stripped 5 bases from V and 3 bases from J, with 15 bases between. CDR1 SGHDT and CDR2 YYEEEE come from the germline V gene. The CDR3 extends over 15 amino acids. In DNA form, the CDR3 reads TGTGCCAGCAGACGTTCCGGAGAGGGCAAAAACATTCAGTACTTC. This codes for CASRRSGEGKNIQYF.

This clonotype was recorded at least ten times. The chain has TRBV29-1 and TRBJ1-1; D is unclear. V was pared by 4 bases and J by 0 bases, with 9 bases between. CDR1 is SQVTM, CDR2 ANQGSEA, per germline. CDR3 size: 13 residues. The CDR3 is CSVGRALNTEAFF. The CDR3 region has the DNA TGCAGCGTTGGTCGGGCCTTGAACACTGAAGCTTTCTTT.

The V gene is TRBV6-2 or TRBV6-3, the J gene TRBJ2-2; 8 bases fit TRBD1. The V segment lost 5 bases and the J segment 4 bases; nucleotides outside the gene matches: 3. Germline CDR1 MNHEY, CDR2 SVGEGT. This CDR3 region has 14 residues. CDR3 residues: CASSRQGSTGELFF. CDR3 in DNA: TGTGCCAGCAGTCGACAGGGGAGCACCGGGGAGCTGTTTTTT.

This clonotype has just a few counts. This sequence joins TRBV11-2 and TRBJ2-2; possible D gene TRBD2, 6 bases. Germline V gives CDR1 SGHAT, CDR2 FQNNGV. The V end was cut by 6 bases, the J end by 6 bases, with 20 bases between. The CDR3 runs 16 residues. CDR3 nucleotide sequence: TGTGCCAGCAGGGCGCCAGGGAGGCTACAATCCGGGGAGCTGTTTTTT. Encoded protein: CASRAPGRLQSGELFF.

The gene calls are TRBV4-3 and TRBJ1-1; D not certain. Trimming shortened V by 0 bases and J by 10 bases, and 12 bases separated the two germline ends. From germline, CDR1 is LGHNA and CDR2 YSLEER. The length of the CDR3 is 13 residues. The CDR3 protein is CASSQDEAPSAFF. CDR3 DNA sequence: TGCGCCAGCAGCCAAGATGAGGCCCCATCAGCTTTCTTT.

This sequence joins TRBV28 and TRBJ2-3; TRBD2 agrees at 7 bases. CDR3 length equals 14 residues. The ends lost 4 bases at V and 2 bases at J; junction bases unmatched: 3. Germline CDR1 and CDR2: MDHEN and SYDVKM. CDR3 amino acids: CASSYGLVTDTQYF. CDR3 coding DNA: TGTGCCAGCAGTTACGGACTAGTCACAGATACGCAGTATTTT.

This clonotype came up many times. V and J are TRBV5-1 and TRBJ2-5, with 7 positions matching TRBD1. The germline gives CDR1 SGHRS, CDR2 YFSETQ. V shed 6 bases, J shed 5 bases, and the junction held 10 bases outside the gene matches. There are 14 residues in the CDR3. The CDR3, as DNA: TGCGCCAGCAATCCCCGGTCACAGGGGGAGACCCAGTACTTC. Protein sequence: CASNPRSQGETQYF.

The rearrangement joins TRBV2 to TRBJ1-6, with 7 nucleotides matching TRBD1. After removal of 3 bases from V and 0 bases from J, the junction contained 5 bases not matched to a gene. The CDR3 loop spans 17 amino acids. The germline V gene encodes CDR1 SNHLY and CDR2 FYNNEI. The CDR3 sequence: CASSDTGDSSYNSPLHF. Here the CDR3 DNA reads TGTGCCAGCAGTGACACAGGGGATAGCTCCTATAATTCACCCCTCCACTTT.